The subject of this entry is one T cell receptor (beta chain). The data are from a study of blood T cell repertoires in COVID-19. Across the whole study: Italy, Spain and the United States were the sources of the convalescent and acute COVID-19 samples.

The CDR3 has 14 amino acids. V lost 3 bases and J lost 5, with 11 bases in between. CDR1 and CDR2 from the germline V gene are ENHRY and SYGVKD. As handled by the study authors: Estimation of nucleated cell counts was performed using reference gene primer amplification. Clones were sequenced by immunoSEQ multiplex PCR, and TCRdb holds only the in-frame ones, with some missing. The V and J calls and clone size come from that table; D and trimming were worked out from the DNA. The sample records about 250,000 clones, 75% to 85% being singletons. The V call is TRBV10-3, the J call TRBJ1-5; D remains ambiguous. The sample consisted of peripheral blood. This TCR was recovered from a woman aged 70 to 79 with acute or convalescent COVID-19. CDR3 loop: CAISEFDGDQPQHF. CDR3 nucleotides: TGTGCCATCAGTGAATTCGACGGGGATCAGCCCCAGCATTTT.